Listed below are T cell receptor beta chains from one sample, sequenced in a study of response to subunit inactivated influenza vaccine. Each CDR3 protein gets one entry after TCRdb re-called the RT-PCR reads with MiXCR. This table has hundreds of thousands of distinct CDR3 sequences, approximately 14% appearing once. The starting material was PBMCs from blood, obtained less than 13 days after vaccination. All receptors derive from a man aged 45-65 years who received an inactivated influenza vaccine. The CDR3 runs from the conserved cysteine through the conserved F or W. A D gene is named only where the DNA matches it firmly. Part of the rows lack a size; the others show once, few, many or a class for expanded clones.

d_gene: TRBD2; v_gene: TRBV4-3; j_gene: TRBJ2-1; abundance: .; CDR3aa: CASSRTGTSGSREQFF; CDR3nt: TGCGCCAGCAGCCGAACCGGGACTAGCGGGAGCCGAGAGCAGTTCTTC
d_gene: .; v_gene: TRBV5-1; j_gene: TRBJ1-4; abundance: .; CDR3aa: CASSWGRGSNEKLFF; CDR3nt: TGCGCCAGCAGCTGGGGACGGGGTTCAAATGAAAAACTGTTTTTT
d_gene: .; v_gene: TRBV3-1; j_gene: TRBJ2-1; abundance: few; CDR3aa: CASSQSRAFSYNEQFF; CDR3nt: TGTGCCAGCAGCCAAAGCCGGGCGTTCTCCTACAATGAGCAGTTCTTC
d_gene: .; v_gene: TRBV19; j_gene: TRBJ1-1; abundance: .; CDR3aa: CASSGFSAEAFF; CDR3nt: TGTGCCAGTAGTGGGTTTTCGGCTGAAGCTTTCTTT
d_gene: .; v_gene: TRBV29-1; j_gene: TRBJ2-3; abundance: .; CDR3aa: CSVGGRGFTDTQYF; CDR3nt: TGCAGCGTTGGTGGAAGGGGCTTCACAGATACGCAGTATTTT
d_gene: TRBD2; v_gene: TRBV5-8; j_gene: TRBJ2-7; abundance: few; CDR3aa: CASSLATGTKVFYEQYF; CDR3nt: TGTGCCAGCAGCTTGGCCACCGGGACTAAAGTTTTCTACGAGCAGTACTTC
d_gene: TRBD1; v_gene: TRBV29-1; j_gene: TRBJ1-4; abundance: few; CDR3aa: CSVEEKDRINEKLFF; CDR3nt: TGCAGCGTTGAAGAGAAGGACAGGATTAATGAAAAACTGTTTTTT
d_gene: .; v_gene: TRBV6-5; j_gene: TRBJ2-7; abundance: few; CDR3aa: CASSYRRGYEQYF; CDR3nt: TGTGCCAGCAGTTACCGTAGGGGATACGAGCAGTACTTC
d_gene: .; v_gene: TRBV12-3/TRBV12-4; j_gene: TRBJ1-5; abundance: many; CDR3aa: CASSPPDQPQHF; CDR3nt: TGTGCCAGCAGTCCCCCAGATCAGCCCCAGCATTTT
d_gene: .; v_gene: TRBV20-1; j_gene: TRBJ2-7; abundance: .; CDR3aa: CSASIPYEQYF; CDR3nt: TGCAGTGCTAGTATACCCTACGAGCAGTACTTC
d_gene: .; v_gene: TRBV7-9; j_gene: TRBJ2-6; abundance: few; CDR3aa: CASSSLQSSGANVLTF; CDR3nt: TGTGCCAGCAGCTCCCTCCAAAGCTCTGGGGCCAACGTCCTGACTTTC
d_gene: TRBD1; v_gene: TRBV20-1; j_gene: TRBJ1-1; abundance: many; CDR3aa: CSAASTGITEAFF; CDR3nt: TGCAGTGCCGCATCGACAGGGATCACTGAAGCTTTCTTT
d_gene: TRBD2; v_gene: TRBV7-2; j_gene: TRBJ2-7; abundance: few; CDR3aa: CASSQRSVTSGSYEQYF; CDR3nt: TGTGCCAGCAGCCAGCGATCGGTAACTAGCGGCTCCTACGAGCAGTACTTC
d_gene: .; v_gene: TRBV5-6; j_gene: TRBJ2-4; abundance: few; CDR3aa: CASSLAGTGLNIQYF; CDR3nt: TGTGCCAGCAGCTTGGCCGGAACAGGGTTGAACATTCAGTACTTC
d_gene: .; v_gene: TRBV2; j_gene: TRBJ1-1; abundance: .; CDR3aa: CASVGGGDTEAFF; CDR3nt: TGTGCCTCGGTCGGGGGAGGGGACACTGAAGCTTTCTTT
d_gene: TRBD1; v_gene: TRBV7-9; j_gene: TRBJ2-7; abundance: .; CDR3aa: CASSPSSEGQGSYEQYF; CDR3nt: TGTGCCAGCAGTCCATCCAGTGAAGGACAGGGCTCCTACGAGCAGTACTTC
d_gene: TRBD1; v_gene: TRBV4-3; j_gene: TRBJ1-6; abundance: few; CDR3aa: CASSRTGTGGSFSYNSPLHF; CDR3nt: TGCGCCAGCAGCCGCACAGGGACAGGGGGAAGTTTCTCCTATAATTCACCCCTCCACTTT
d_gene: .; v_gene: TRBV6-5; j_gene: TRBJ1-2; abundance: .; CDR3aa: CASSSMGTYGYTF; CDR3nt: TGTGCCAGCAGTTCCATGGGGACCTATGGCTACACCTTC
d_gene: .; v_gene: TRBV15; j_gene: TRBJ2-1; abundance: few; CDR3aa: CATSRASGPRPEFQFF; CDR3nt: TGTGCCACCAGCAGAGCTTCAGGCCCGCGCCCCGAGTTTCAGTTCTTC
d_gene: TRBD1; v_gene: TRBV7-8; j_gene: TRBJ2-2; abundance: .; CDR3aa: CASSRDRHTGELFF; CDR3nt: TGTGCCAGCAGCCGGGACAGACACACCGGGGAGCTGTTTTTT
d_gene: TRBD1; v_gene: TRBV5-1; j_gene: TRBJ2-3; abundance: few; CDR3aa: CASSNLPGQGGDTQYF; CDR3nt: TGCGCCAGCAGCAACCTCCCGGGACAGGGGGGAGATACGCAGTATTTT
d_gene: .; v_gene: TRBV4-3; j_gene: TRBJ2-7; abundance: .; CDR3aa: CASSQDSEGSSSYEQYF; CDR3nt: TGCGCCAGCAGCCAAGATTCGGAGGGATCAAGCTCCTACGAGCAGTACTTC
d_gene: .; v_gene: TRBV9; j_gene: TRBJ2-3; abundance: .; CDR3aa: CASSETSTDTQYF; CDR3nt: TGTGCCAGCAGCGAAACAAGCACAGATACGCAGTATTTT
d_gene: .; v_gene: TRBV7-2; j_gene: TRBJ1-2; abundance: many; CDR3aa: CASSRRDANYGYTF; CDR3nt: TGTGCCAGCAGCCGTCGTGACGCTAACTATGGCTACACCTTC
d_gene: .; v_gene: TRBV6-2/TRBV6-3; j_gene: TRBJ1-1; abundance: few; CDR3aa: CASSYWLEAAMNTEAFF; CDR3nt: TGTGCCAGCAGTTACTGGTTGGAGGCAGCGATGAACACTGAAGCTTTCTTT
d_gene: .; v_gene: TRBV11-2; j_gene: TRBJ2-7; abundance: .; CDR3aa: CASSLDRNHEQYF; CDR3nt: TGTGCCAGCAGCTTAGACCGGAACCACGAGCAGTACTTC
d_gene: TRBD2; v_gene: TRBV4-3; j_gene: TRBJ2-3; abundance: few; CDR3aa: CASSHGLDPGDTQYF; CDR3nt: TGCGCCAGCAGCCACGGACTAGACCCAGGAGATACGCAGTATTTT
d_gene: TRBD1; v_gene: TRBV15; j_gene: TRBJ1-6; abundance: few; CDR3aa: CATSRDLTGHNSPLHF; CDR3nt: TGTGCCACCAGCAGAGACCTGACAGGGCACAATTCACCCCTCCACTTT
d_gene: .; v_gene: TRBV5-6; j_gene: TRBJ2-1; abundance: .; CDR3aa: CASSLRGLYNEQFF; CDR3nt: TGTGCCAGCAGCCTCAGGGGTTTATACAATGAGCAGTTCTTC
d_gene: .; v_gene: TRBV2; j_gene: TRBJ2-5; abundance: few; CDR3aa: CASSEPSGSAQYF; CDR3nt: TGTGCCAGCAGTGAGCCTAGTGGTTCGGCCCAGTACTTC
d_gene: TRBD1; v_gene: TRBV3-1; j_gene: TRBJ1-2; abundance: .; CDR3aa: CASSQEQGNGYTF; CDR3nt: TGTGCCAGCAGCCAAGAACAGGGGAATGGCTACACCTTC
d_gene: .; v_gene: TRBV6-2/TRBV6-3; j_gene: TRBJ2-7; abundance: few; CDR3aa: CASSWEHRMSSYEQYF; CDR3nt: TGTGCCAGCAGTTGGGAACACCGAATGAGCTCCTACGAGCAGTACTTC
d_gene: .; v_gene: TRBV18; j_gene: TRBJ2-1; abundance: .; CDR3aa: CASSLIDNREQFF; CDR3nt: TGTGCCAGCTCACTGATAGACAATCGTGAGCAGTTCTTC
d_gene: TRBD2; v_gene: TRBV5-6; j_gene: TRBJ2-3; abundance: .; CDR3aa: CASSFGRADTQYF; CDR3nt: TGTGCCAGCAGCTTTGGGAGGGCAGATACGCAGTATTTT
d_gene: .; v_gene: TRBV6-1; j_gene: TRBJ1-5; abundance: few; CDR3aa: CASRRGPLSNQPQHF; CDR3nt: TGTGCCAGCCGACGGGGACCTCTTAGCAATCAGCCCCAGCATTTT
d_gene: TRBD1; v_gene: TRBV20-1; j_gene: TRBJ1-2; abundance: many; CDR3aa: CSAADRGGYTF; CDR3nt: TGCAGTGCCGCTGACAGGGGTGGCTACACCTTC
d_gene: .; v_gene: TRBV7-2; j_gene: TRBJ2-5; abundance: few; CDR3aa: CASSPHAGAQETQYF; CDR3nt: TGTGCCAGCAGCCCTCACGCGGGGGCACAAGAGACCCAGTACTTC
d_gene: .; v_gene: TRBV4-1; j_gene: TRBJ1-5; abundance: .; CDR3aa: CASSPQAGTSNQPQHF; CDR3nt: TGCGCCAGCAGCCCCCAGGCAGGGACCAGCAATCAGCCCCAGCATTTT
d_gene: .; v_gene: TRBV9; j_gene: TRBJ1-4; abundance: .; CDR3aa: CASSVGPYEKLFF; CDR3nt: TGTGCCAGCAGCGTAGGGCCTTATGAAAAACTGTTTTTT
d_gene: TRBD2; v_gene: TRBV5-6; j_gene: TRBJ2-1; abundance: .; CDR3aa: CASSPAGRSNNEQFF; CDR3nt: TGTGCCAGCAGCCCAGCGGGACGATCGAACAATGAGCAGTTCTTC
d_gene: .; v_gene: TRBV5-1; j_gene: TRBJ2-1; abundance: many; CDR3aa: CASSLTGRGRYNEQFF; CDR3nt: TGCGCCAGCAGCTTGACGGGGCGGGGGCGCTACAATGAGCAGTTCTTC
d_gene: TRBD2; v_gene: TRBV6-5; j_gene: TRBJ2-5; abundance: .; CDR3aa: CASSYSAGGKTQYF; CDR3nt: TGTGCCAGCAGTTACTCAGCGGGGGGAAAGACCCAGTACTTC
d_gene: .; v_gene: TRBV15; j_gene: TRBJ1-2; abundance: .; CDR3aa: CATSSLWGDGYTF; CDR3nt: TGTGCCACCAGCAGCCTTTGGGGGGATGGCTACACCTTC
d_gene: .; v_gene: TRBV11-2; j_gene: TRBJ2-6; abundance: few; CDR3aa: CASGRVYWANVLTF; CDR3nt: TGTGCCAGCGGACGGGTGTACTGGGCCAACGTCCTGACTTTC
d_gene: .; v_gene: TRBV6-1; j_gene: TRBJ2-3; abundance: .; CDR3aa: CASRRGKSGADTQYF; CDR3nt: TGTGCCAGCAGACGAGGAAAGTCAGGGGCAGATACGCAGTATTTT
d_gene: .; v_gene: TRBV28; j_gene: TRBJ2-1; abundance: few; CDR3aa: CASKVNHNEQFF; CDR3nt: TGTGCCAGCAAAGTTAACCACAATGAGCAGTTCTTC
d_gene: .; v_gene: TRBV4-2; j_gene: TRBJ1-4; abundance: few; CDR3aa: CASSQEKGATNEKLFF; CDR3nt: TGTGCCAGCAGCCAAGAAAAGGGAGCAACTAATGAAAAACTGTTTTTT
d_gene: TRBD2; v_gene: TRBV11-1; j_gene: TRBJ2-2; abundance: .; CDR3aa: CASRQGLAGEVNTGELFF; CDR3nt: TGTGCCAGCAGACAAGGACTAGCGGGGGAGGTGAACACCGGGGAGCTGTTTTTT
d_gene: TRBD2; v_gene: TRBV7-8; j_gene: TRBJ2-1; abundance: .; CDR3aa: CASSPGLARFYNEQFF; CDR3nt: TGTGCCAGCAGCCCGGGACTAGCGCGATTCTACAATGAGCAGTTCTTC
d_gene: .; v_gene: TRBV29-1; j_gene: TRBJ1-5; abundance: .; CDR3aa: CSVSDAPGQPQHF; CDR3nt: TGCAGCGTCTCGGACGCACCTGGGCAGCCCCAGCATTTT
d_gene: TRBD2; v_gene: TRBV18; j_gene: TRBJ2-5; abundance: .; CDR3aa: CASSRGTSGSGQETQYF; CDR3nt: TGTGCCAGCTCACGAGGGACTAGCGGGAGCGGGCAAGAGACCCAGTACTTC
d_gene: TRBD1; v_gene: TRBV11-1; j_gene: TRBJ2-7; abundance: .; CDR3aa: CASSGGTGRSYEQYF; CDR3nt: TGTGCCAGCAGCGGTGGGACAGGGCGATCCTACGAGCAGTACTTC
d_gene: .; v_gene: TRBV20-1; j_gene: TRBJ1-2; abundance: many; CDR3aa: CSAEQLFNYGYTF; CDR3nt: TGCAGTGCAGAACAGCTTTTTAACTATGGCTACACCTTC
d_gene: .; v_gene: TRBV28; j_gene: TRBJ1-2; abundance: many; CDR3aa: CASSLRAGGYTF; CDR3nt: TGTGCCAGCAGTTTACGGGCGGGTGGCTACACCTTC
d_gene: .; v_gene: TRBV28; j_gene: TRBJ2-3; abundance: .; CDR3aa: CASSPFAGHTDTKYF; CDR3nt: TGTGCCAGCAGCCCTTTTGCGGGACACACAGATACGAAGTATTTT
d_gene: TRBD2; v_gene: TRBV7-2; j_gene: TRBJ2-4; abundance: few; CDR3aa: CASSFIGGRKKNIQYF; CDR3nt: TGTGCCAGCAGCTTTATTGGCGGGAGGAAAAAAAACATTCAGTACTTC